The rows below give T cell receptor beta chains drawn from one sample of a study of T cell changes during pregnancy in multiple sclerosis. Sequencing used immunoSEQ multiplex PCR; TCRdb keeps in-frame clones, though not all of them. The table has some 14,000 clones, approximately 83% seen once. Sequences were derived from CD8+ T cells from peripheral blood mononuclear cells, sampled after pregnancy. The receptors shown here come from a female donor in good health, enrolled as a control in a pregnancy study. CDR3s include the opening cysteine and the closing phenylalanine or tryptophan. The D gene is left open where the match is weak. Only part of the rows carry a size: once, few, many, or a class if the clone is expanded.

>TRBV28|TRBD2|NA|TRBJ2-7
CASSLSREATYEQYF
TGTGCCAGCAGCCTATCGCGGGAGGCCACCTACGAGCAGTACTTC
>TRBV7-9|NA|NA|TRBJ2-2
CASSLAGGDAGELFF
TGTGCCAGCAGCTTAGCGGGCGGGGATGCCGGGGAGCTGTTTTTT
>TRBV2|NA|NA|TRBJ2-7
CASAWERDSYEQYF
TGTGCCAGCGCATGGGAACGGGACTCCTACGAGCAGTACTTC
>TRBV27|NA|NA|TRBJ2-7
CASSYKTGTHEQYF
TGTGCCAGCAGTTATAAGACAGGCACCCACGAGCAGTACTTC
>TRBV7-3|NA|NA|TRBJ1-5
CASSLRPGQNQPQHF
TGTGCCAGCAGCTTACGGCCAGGTCAAAATCAGCCCCAGCATTTT
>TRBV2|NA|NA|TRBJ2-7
CASSVEVSAEQYF
TGTGCCAGCAGTGTGGAGGTATCGGCCGAGCAGTACTTC
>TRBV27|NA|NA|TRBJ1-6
CASSLSGHERSPLHF
TGTGCCAGCAGTTTATCAGGACATGAGAGGTCACCCCTCCACTTT
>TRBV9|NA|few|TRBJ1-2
CASSVAGHYGYTF
TGTGCCAGCAGCGTAGCAGGTCACTATGGCTACACCTTC
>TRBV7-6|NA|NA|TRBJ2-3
CASRPAGGWGTDTQYF
TGTGCCAGCAGACCTGCTGGGGGGTGGGGCACAGATACGCAGTATTTT
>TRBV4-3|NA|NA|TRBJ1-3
CASSQGGGGNTIYF
TGCGCCAGCAGCCAAGGGGGGGGTGGAAACACCATATATTTT
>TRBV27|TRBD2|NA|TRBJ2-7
CASSLNGLVLEQYF
TGTGCCAGCAGTTTAAATGGACTAGTCCTGGAGCAGTACTTC
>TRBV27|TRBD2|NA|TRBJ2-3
CASSSSGGAGDTQYF
TGTGCCAGCAGTTCCAGCGGGGGAGCTGGAGATACGCAGTATTTT
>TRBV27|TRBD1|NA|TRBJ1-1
CASIRPGQGPNTEAFF
TGTGCCAGCATTCGCCCGGGACAGGGGCCTAACACTGAAGCTTTCTTT
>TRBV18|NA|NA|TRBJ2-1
CASSPPRNNEQFF
TGTGCCAGCTCACCGCCTAGAAACAATGAGCAGTTCTTC
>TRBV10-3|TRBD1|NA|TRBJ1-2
CAIPGTGDDGYTF
TGTGCCATCCCTGGGACAGGGGACGATGGCTACACCTTC
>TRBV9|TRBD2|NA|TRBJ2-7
CASSAGLAGSKNEQYF
TGTGCCAGCAGCGCCGGACTAGCGGGGTCTAAAAACGAGCAGTACTTC
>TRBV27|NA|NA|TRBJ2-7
CASSLSGGYEQYF
TGTGCCAGCAGTTTATCAGGGGGCTACGAGCAGTACTTC
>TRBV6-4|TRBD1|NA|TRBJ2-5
CASSEGTDTETQYF
TGTGCCAGCAGTGAGGGGACAGACACCGAGACCCAGTACTTC
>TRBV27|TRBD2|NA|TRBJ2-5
CASSLLAGGWETQYF
TGTGCCAGCAGTTTGCTAGCGGGGGGATGGGAGACCCAGTACTTC
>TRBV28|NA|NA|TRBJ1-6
CASSFGQGNSPLHF
TGTGCCAGCAGTTTTGGGCAGGGAAATTCACCCCTCCACTTT
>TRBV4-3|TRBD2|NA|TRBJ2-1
CASSGGTSGGYNEQFF
TGCGCCAGCAGCGGGGGGACTAGCGGGGGGTACAATGAGCAGTTCTTC
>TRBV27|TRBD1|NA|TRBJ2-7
CASSSKGTGKIYEQYF
TGTGCCAGCAGTTCGAAAGGGACAGGAAAGATCTACGAGCAGTACTTC
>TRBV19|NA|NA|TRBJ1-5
CASSLWEGYNQPQHF
TGTGCCAGTAGCCTTTGGGAGGGGTACAATCAGCCCCAGCATTTT
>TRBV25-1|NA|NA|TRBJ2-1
CASNKGFNEQFF
TGTGCCAGCAATAAGGGGTTCAATGAGCAGTTCTTC
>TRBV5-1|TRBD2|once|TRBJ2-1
CASSLPGLAGGNNEQFF
TGCGCCAGCAGCTTACCGGGACTAGCGGGAGGGAACAATGAGCAGTTCTTC
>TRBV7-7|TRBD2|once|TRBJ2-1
CASSFHTSGRYNEQFF
TGTGCTAGCAGCTTTCATACTAGCGGGAGATACAATGAGCAGTTCTTC
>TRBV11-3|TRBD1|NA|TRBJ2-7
CASSLPPDRGEDSYEQYF
TGTGCCAGCAGCTTACCCCCGGACAGGGGCGAAGATTCATACGAGCAGTACTTC
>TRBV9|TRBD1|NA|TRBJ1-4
CASSVTGGDEKLFF
TGTGCCAGCAGCGTCACAGGGGGCGACGAAAAACTGTTTTTT
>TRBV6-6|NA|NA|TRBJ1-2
CASSYFRPSEGGYTF
TGTGCCAGCAGTTACTTCCGGCCCTCCGAGGGTGGCTACACCTTC
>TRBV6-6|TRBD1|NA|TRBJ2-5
CASRYRGQQETQYF
TGTGCCAGCAGATACAGGGGGCAGCAAGAGACCCAGTACTTC
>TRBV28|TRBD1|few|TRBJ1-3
CASSLSGTGTGNTIYF
TGTGCCAGCAGTTTATCTGGGACAGGGACTGGAAACACCATATATTTT
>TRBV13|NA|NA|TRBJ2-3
CASSFEPDTQYF
TGTGCCAGCAGCTTTGAGCCAGATACGCAGTATTTT
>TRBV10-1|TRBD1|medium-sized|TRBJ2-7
CASSVTGTAEQYF
TGCGCCAGCAGTGTCACCGGGACAGCCGAGCAGTACTTC
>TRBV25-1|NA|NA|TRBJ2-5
CASSAPGEETQYF
TGTGCCAGCAGTGCCCCGGGGGAAGAGACCCAGTACTTC
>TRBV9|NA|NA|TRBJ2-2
CASSVALSGPNTGELFF
TGTGCCAGCAGCGTAGCTTTGAGCGGGCCGAACACCGGGGAGCTGTTTTTT
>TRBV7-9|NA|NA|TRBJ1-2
CASSLGYRGKTGDGYTF
TGTGCCAGCAGCTTAGGGTACCGGGGTAAAACCGGGGATGGCTACACCTTC
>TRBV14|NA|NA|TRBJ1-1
CASSPYLTGNEAFF
TGTGCCAGCAGCCCCTACCTTACAGGGAATGAAGCTTTCTTT
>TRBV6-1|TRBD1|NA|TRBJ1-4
CASSEGGTGVEKLFF
TGTGCCAGCAGTGAGGGAGGGACAGGGGTTGAAAAACTGTTTTTT
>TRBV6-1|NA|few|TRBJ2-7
CASSESGDSSYEQYF
TGTGCCAGCAGTGAGTCCGGGGATAGCTCCTACGAGCAGTACTTC
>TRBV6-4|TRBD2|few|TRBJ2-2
CASSGRTSGDTGELFF
TGTGCCAGCAGTGGAAGGACTAGCGGGGACACCGGGGAGCTGTTTTTT
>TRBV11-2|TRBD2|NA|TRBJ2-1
CASSFRRSGGDNEQFF
TGTGCCAGCAGCTTCAGAAGGAGCGGGGGGGACAATGAGCAGTTCTTC
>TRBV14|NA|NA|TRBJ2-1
CASSLRLDNEQFF
TGTGCCAGCAGCCTCCGACTAGACAATGAGCAGTTCTTC
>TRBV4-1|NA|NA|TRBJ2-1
CASSSPRLSEQFF
TGCGCCAGCAGCAGCCCGAGGTTGAGTGAGCAGTTCTTC
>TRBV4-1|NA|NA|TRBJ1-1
CASSQQTSGNTEAFF
TGCGCCAGCAGCCAACAAACATCAGGAAACACTGAAGCTTTCTTT
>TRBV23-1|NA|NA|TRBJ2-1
CASSQLQEQFF
TGCGCCAGCAGTCAATTGCAGGAGCAGTTCTTC
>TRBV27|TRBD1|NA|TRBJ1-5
CASRPGGGYSNQPQHF
TGTGCCAGCAGGCCAGGGGGCGGCTATAGCAATCAGCCCCAGCATTTT
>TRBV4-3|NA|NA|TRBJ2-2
CASSQDPSGDDTGELFF
TGCGCCAGCAGCCAAGATCCCTCGGGGGATGACACCGGGGAGCTGTTTTTT
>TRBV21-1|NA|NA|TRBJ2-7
CASSKGGDRMNSYEQYF
TGTGCCAGCAGCAAAGGAGGGGACAGGATGAACTCCTACGAGCAGTACTTC